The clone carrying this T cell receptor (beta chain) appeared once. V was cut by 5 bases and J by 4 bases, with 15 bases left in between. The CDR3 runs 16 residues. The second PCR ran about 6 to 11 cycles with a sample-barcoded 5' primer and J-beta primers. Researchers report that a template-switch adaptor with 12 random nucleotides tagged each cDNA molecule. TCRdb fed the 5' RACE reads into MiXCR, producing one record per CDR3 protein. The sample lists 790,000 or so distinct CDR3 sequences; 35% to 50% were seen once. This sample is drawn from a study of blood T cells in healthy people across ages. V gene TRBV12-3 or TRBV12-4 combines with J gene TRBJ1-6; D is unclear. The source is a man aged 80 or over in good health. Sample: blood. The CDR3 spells CASSRAGGVYNSPLHF. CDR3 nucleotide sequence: TGTGCCAGCAGTCGGGCGGGCGGCGTTTATAATTCACCCCTCCACTTT.